This TCR beta chain was identified during a study of shared clonotypes between healthy human individuals. This clone has just a few counts. The sample contains more than one DNA sequence encoding this CDR3. Generated by immunoSEQ multiplex PCR, the TCRdb table keeps only in-frame clones and is missing some. The sample holds about 500,000 clones; around 77% are singletons and the top ten take around 12%. The V end was cut by 0 bases, the J end by 1 base, with 7 bases between. Per germline, CDR1 SGHTA and CDR2 FQGNSA. This CDR3 is built from 14 residues. Material: PBMCs. The chain combines TRBV7-2 with TRBJ2-7; D is possibly TRBD2 (6 bases). This receptor was identified in a woman aged 40-49 years in good health. Some clones in this sample may be carry-over from other donors' samples. The CDR3 DNA follows: TGTGCCAGCAGCTTAGCGGGGGGTTCCTACGAGCAGTACTTC. This translates into CASSLAGGSYEQYF.